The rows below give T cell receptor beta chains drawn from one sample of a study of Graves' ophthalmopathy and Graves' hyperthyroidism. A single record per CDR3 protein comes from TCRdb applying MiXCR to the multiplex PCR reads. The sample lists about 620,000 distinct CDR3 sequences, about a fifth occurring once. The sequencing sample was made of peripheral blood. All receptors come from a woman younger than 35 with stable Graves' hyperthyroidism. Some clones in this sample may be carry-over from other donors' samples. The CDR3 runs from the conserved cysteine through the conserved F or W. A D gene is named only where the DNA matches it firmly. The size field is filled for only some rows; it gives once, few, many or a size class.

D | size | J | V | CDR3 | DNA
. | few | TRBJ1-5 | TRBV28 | CASSLERVGQPQHF | TGTGCCAGCAGTTTAGAAAGGGTTGGGCAGCCCCAGCATTTT
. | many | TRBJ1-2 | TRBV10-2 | CASSDPGERDGYTF | TGCGCCAGCAGTGACCCAGGGGAAAGGGATGGCTACACCTTC
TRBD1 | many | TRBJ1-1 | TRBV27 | CASRSGDRLLGSEAFF | TGTGCCAGCAGATCCGGGGACAGACTATTGGGAAGTGAAGCTTTCTTT
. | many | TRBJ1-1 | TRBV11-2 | CAGTQGWQGQVNTEAFF | TGTGCCGGCACCCAGGGGTGGCAGGGGCAGGTGAACACTGAAGCTTTCTTT
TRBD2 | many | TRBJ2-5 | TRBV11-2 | CASSLGSLAEETQYF | TGTGCCAGCAGCTTAGGATCACTAGCGGAAGAGACCCAGTACTTC
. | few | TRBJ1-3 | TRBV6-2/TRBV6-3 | CASIGVGGNTIYF | TGTGCCAGCATTGGGGTCGGCGGAAACACCATATATTTT
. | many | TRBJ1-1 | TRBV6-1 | CASRTLGRSDAFF | TGTGCCAGCAGGACACTCGGGCGGAGTGACGCTTTCTTT
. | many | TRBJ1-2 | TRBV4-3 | CASSLDVDSYGYTF | TGCGCCAGCAGCTTAGACGTCGACAGCTATGGCTACACCTTC
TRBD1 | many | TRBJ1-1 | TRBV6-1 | CASNPGGWDTEAFF | TGTGCCAGCAACCCAGGGGGCTGGGACACTGAAGCTTTCTTT
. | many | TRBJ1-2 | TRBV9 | CASSVGPNYGYTF | TGTGCCAGCAGCGTCGGTCCCAACTATGGCTACACCTTC
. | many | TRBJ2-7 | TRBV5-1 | CASSPAAVTYEQYF | TGCGCCAGCAGCCCTGCGGCGGTAACCTACGAGCAGTACTTC
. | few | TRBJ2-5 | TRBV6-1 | CASSTGQTQYF | TGTGCCAGCAGTACCGGACAGACCCAGTACTTC
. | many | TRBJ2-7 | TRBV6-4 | CASSALISSSPTYEQYF | TGTGCCAGCAGTGCCTTGATTAGCAGCTCCCCTACCTACGAGCAGTACTTC
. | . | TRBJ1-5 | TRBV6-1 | CASGYFGNQPQHF | TGTGCCAGCGGGTATTTCGGCAATCAGCCCCAGCATTTT
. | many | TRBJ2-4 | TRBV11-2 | CASSPRRVDAIQYF | TGTGCCAGCAGCCCTAGACGGGTAGACGCCATTCAGTACTTC
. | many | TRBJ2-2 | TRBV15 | CATSAMRADTGELFF | TGTGCCACCAGCGCCATGCGGGCGGATACCGGGGAGCTGTTTTTT
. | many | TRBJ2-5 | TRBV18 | CASSPYEETQYF | TGTGCCAGCTCACCCTATGAGGAGACCCAGTACTTC
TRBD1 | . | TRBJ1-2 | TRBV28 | CASSSAAGTGNYGYTF | TGTGCCAGCAGCTCGGCCGCCGGGACAGGGAACTATGGCTACACCTTC
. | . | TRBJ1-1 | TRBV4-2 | CASSQDSRGFNTEAFF | TGTGCCAGCAGCCAAGACAGTAGGGGGTTTAACACTGAAGCTTTCTTT
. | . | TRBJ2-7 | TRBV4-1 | CASSPSQGSYEQYF | TGCGCCAGCAGCCCGTCACAGGGTTCCTACGAGCAGTACTTC
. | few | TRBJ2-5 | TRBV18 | CASSPPGPKETQYF | TGTGCCAGCTCACCACCGGGCCCGAAGGAGACCCAGTACTTC
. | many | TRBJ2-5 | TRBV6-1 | CASRTGQGQETQYF | TGTGCCAGCAGGACGGGACAAGGGCAAGAGACCCAGTACTTC
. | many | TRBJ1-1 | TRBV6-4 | CASRRRKGRGMNTEAFF | TGTGCCAGCAGGAGGAGGAAGGGGCGCGGGATGAACACTGAAGCTTTCTTT
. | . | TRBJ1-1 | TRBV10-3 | CAISEAGTNTEAFF | TGTGCCATCAGTGAGGCAGGAACGAACACTGAAGCTTTCTTT
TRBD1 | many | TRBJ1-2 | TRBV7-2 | CASSPETGNYGYTF | TGTGCCAGCAGCCCGGAGACAGGGAACTATGGCTACACCTTC
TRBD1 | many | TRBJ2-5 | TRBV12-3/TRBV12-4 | CASSQGQGGGKTQYF | TGTGCCAGCAGCCAAGGACAGGGTGGAGGGAAGACCCAGTACTTC
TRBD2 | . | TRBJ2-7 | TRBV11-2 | CASSLTSASYEQYF | TGTGCCAGCAGCCTTACTAGCGCGTCCTACGAGCAGTACTTC
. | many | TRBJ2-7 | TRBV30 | CAWSKPLGYYEQYF | TGTGCCTGGAGTAAGCCGCTCGGCTACTACGAGCAGTACTTC
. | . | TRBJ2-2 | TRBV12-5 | CASGFETGELFF | TGTGCTAGTGGTTTTGAAACCGGGGAGCTGTTTTTT
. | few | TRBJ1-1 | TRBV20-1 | CSAVEAGTTEAFF | TGCAGTGCTGTAGAGGCAGGGACGACTGAAGCTTTCTTT
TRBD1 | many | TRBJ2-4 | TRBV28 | CASSWGQRLAKNIQYF | TGTGCCAGCAGTTGGGGACAGCGGCTAGCCAAAAACATTCAGTACTTC
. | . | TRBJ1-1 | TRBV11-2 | CASSLDHGSAEAFF | TGTGCCAGCAGCTTAGATCATGGGTCCGCTGAAGCTTTCTTT
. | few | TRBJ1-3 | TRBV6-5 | CASSSRYSGNTIYF | TGTGCCAGCAGTTCTCGTTACTCTGGAAACACCATATATTTT
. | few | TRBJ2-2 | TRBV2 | CASGVDFEGPNTGELFF | TGTGCCAGCGGTGTGGATTTTGAGGGGCCGAACACCGGGGAGCTGTTTTTT
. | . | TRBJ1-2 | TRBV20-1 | CSYYGYTF | TGCAGTTACTATGGCTACACCTTC
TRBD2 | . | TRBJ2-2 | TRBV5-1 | CASSWLAGEGGELFF | TGCGCCAGCAGCTGGCTAGCGGGGGAAGGCGGGGAGCTGTTTTTT
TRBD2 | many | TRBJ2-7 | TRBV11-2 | CASSLSGAPIYEQYF | TGTGCCAGCAGCTTAAGCGGGGCGCCAATCTACGAGCAGTACTTC
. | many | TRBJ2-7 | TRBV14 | CASSQDPKIALAYEQYF | TGTGCCAGCAGCCAAGATCCAAAGATAGCGTTAGCCTACGAGCAGTACTTC
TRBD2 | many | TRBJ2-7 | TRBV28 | CASSRPGLAGASSYEQYF | TGTGCCAGCAGTAGGCCGGGACTAGCGGGAGCTAGCTCCTACGAGCAGTACTTC
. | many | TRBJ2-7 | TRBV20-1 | CSARIGTDYYEQYF | TGCAGTGCTAGAATAGGGACGGATTACTACGAGCAGTACTTC
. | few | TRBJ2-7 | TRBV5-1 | CASSLGQAPLYEQYF | TGCGCCAGCAGCTTAGGCCAGGCCCCACTCTACGAGCAGTACTTC
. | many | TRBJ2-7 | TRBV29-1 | CSAATGSYEQYF | TGCAGCGCCGCGACAGGATCCTACGAGCAGTACTTC
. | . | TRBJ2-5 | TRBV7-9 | CASIRAPPAETQYF | TGTGCCAGCATCCGGGCCCCACCGGCCGAGACCCAGTACTTC
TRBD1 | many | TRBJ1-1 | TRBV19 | CASSGQAMNTEAFF | TGTGCCAGCAGCGGACAGGCGATGAACACTGAAGCTTTCTTT
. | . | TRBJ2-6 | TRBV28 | CASSITPSGANVLTF | TGTGCCAGCAGTATTACACCGTCTGGGGCCAACGTCCTGACTTTC
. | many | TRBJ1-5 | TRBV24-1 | CATSDHEGNQPQHF | TGTGCCACCAGTGACCACGAGGGAAATCAGCCCCAGCATTTT
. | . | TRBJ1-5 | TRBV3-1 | CASSQVETGVRHF | TGTGCCAGCAGCCAAGTTGAAACGGGAGTGAGGCATTTT
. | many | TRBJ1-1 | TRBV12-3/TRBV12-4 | CASSPLDRYTEAFF | TGTGCCAGCAGCCCGCTGGACAGATACACTGAAGCTTTCTTT
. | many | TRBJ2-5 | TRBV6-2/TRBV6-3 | CASTYATGQGEETQYF | TGTGCCAGCACCTACGCAACCGGCCAGGGTGAAGAGACCCAGTACTTC
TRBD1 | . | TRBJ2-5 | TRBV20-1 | CSAPRTGVETQYF | TGCAGTGCTCCCCGGACAGGGGTAGAGACCCAGTACTTC
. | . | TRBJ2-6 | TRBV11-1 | CASSAGPGFGANVLTF | TGTGCCAGCAGCGCCGGCCCAGGGTTTGGGGCCAACGTCCTGACTTTC
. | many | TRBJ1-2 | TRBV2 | CASSEVRGSGANYGYTF | TGTGCCAGCAGTGAAGTTAGGGGTAGTGGCGCTAACTATGGCTACACCTTC
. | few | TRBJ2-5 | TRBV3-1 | CASSHPRGAGSQETQYF | TGTGCCAGCAGCCATCCCAGGGGAGCGGGGTCCCAAGAGACCCAGTACTTC
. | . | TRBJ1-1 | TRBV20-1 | CSARADTEAFF | TGCAGTGCTAGAGCCGACACTGAAGCTTTCTTT
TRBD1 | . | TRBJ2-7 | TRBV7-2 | CASNPTGVHEQYF | TGTGCCAGCAACCCCACAGGGGTACACGAGCAGTACTTC
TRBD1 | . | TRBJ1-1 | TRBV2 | CASSVRDRDTEAFF | TGTGCCAGCAGTGTAAGGGACAGGGACACTGAAGCTTTCTTT
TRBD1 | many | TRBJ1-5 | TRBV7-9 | CASSSQGSGNQPQHF | TGTGCCAGCAGCTCACAGGGGAGTGGCAATCAGCCCCAGCATTTT
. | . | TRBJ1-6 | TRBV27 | CAGGRDSPLHF | TGTGCCGGCGGGCGGGATTCACCCCTCCACTTT
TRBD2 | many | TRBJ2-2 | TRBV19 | CASRPGLPSNTGELFF | TGTGCCAGTCGGCCGGGACTACCTTCGAACACCGGGGAGCTGTTTTTT
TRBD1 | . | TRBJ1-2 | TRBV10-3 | CAISVRGGQFDGYTF | TGTGCCATCAGTGTTAGGGGGGGACAGTTTGATGGCTACACCTTC